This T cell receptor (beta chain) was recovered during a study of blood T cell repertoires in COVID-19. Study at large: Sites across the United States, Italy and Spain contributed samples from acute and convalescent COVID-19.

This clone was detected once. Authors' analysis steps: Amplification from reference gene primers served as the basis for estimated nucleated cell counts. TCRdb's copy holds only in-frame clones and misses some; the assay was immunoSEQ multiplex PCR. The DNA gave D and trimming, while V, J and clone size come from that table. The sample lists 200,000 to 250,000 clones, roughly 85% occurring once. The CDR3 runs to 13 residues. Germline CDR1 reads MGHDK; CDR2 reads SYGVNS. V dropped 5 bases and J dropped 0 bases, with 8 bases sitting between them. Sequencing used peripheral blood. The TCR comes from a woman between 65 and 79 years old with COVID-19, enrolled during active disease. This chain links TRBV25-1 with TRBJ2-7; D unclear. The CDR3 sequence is CASSLADSYEQYF. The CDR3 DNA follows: TGTGCCAGCAGTTTGGCAGACTCCTACGAGCAGTACTTC.